Sequencing of this TCR beta chain was carried out in a study of cytomegalovirus exposure and HLA in healthy donors. Study at large: One earlier analysis, a look at roughly 170 million T cells, found approximately 120 million unique TCR beta sequences.

Amplification used 60 Vbeta primers and 13 Jbeta primers. The method was immunoSEQ multiplex PCR; TCRdb's version includes in-frame clones alone and lacks a portion of them. The sample lists about 150,000 clones, roughly 80% occurring once. This clone was observed a few times. One end of the junction does not line up with germline, which may come from a read error. This sample also contains other DNA sequences that code for the same CDR3. Looked up from germline, CDR1 is MGHRA and CDR2 is YSYEKL. CDR3 length: 14 residues. This chain links TRBV4-1 with TRBJ1-6; a possible D gene is TRBD1 (5 bases). The sample comprised PBMCs. The sequence was obtained from a young man in good health and CMV-seronegative. The CDR3 is CASSPGIDNSPLHF. The CDR3 DNA reads as TGTGCCAGCAGCCCAGGGATTGATAATTCACCCCTCCACTTT.